This T cell receptor (beta chain) was recorded in a study of spatial heterogeneity in lung cancer. Across the study: Raw sequencing reads included, on average, more than 9.5 appearances of each unique TCR and UMI combination. Study-level points and caveats: More often at tumor resection than at routine follow-up, ubiquitous expanded tumor TCRs were detected in the blood.

Time point indicated: sample taken at primary tumor resection. Tumor, nontumor lung or frozen PBMC supplied whole RNA, sequenced without sorting. Every TCR cDNA molecule bore a unique molecular identifier. TCRdb reanalysed the 5' RACE reads using MiXCR and keeps one entry per CDR3 protein. The data contain around 89,000 distinct CDR3 sequences, approximately 12% of them singletons. V was trimmed by 5 bases and J by 2 bases, leaving 10 bases between them. The CDR3 runs 14 residues. Looked up from germline, CDR1 is KGHDR and CDR2 is SFDVKD. A remark on this clonotype: Its antigen is not known.

The sequence was obtained from a male donor with early-stage non-small cell lung cancer. The specimen comprised PBMCs, sampled at surgery. The chain recombines TRBV24-1 with TRBJ2-3; tentatively, D is TRBD2 (5 bases). The DNA for the CDR3 is TGTGCCACCAGTGTCGCGGGTAACACAGATACGCAGTATTTT. This encodes CATSVAGNTDTQYF.